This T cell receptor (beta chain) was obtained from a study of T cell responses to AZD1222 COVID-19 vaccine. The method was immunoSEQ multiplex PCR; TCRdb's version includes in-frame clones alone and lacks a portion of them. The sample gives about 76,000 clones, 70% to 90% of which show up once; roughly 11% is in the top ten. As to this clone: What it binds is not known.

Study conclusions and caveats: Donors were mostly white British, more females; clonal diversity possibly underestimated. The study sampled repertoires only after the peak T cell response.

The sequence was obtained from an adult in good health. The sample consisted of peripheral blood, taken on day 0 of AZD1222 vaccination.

The CDR3: CASSEGGRTPLHF. The CDR3 DNA is TGTGCCAGCAGTGAAGGGGGGCGGACACCCCTCCACTTT. V is TRBV6-1 and J is TRBJ1-6, with a possible D match to TRBD1 (6 bases). The V end lost 1 base, the J end lost 11 bases, and 9 bases lay between the germline ends. The CDR3 sequence is 13 residues long. Looked up from germline, CDR1 is MNHNS and CDR2 is SASEGT.